The rows below give T cell receptor beta chains drawn from one sample of a study of T cells after yellow fever vaccination. TCRdb independently ran MiXCR on the 5' RACE reads; one entry per CDR3 protein. Seen here are 200,000 to 250,000 distinct CDR3 sequences, 6.9% observed once, and the top ten hold around 0.9%. The specimen was CD4+ T cells sorted from PBMCs, collected 15 days after the yellow fever booster vaccination. The source is a young man who received the YFV17D yellow fever vaccine. Both conserved end residues are part of each CDR3. The D gene is left open where the match is weak. Only some rows state a clone size, as once, few, many or a class for expanded clones.

abundance	d_gene	j_gene	v_gene	CDR3aa	CDR3nt
few	TRBD1	TRBJ1-2	TRBV4-2	CASSHKGQGLIREPGYGYTF	TGTGCCAGCAGCCACAAGGGACAGGGTTTAATAAGGGAGCCGGGTTATGGCTACACCTTC
many	TRBD1	TRBJ2-5	TRBV15	CATSSGTGNKETQYF	TGTGCCACCAGCAGCGGGACAGGGAATAAAGAGACCCAGTACTTC
few	NA	TRBJ2-5	TRBV7-2	CASSSWWAGPQETQYF	TGTGCCAGCAGCTCGTGGTGGGCGGGACCCCAAGAGACCCAGTACTTC
few	NA	TRBJ2-3	TRBV6-5	CASSYKRGTDTQYF	TGTGCCAGCAGTTACAAAAGGGGCACAGATACGCAGTATTTT
NA	NA	TRBJ2-7	TRBV7-9	CASSRATGYEQYF	TGTGCCAGCAGCCGAGCGACGGGCTACGAGCAGTACTTC
few	NA	TRBJ1-1	TRBV4-1	CASSQGRTPTEAFF	TGCGCCAGCAGCCAAGGCCGGACACCAACTGAAGCTTTCTTT
many	NA	TRBJ2-3	TRBV12-3/TRBV12-4	CASRVATSTDTQYF	TGTGCCAGCAGGGTAGCAACTAGCACAGATACGCAGTATTTT
NA	NA	TRBJ2-5	TRBV28	CASSPPERATQYF	TGTGCCAGCAGTCCCCCGGAACGAGCGACCCAGTACTTC
few	NA	TRBJ2-1	TRBV5-4	CASSLGGGPLSYNEQFF	TGTGCCAGCAGCTTGGGGGGAGGCCCACTTTCCTACAATGAGCAGTTCTTC
few	TRBD1	TRBJ1-2	TRBV3-1	CASSQLQGATGYTF	TGTGCCAGCAGCCAATTACAGGGGGCAACTGGCTACACCTTC
NA	NA	TRBJ2-7	TRBV18	CASSPRTDSYEQYF	TGTGCCAGCTCACCACGGACCGACTCCTACGAGCAGTACTTC